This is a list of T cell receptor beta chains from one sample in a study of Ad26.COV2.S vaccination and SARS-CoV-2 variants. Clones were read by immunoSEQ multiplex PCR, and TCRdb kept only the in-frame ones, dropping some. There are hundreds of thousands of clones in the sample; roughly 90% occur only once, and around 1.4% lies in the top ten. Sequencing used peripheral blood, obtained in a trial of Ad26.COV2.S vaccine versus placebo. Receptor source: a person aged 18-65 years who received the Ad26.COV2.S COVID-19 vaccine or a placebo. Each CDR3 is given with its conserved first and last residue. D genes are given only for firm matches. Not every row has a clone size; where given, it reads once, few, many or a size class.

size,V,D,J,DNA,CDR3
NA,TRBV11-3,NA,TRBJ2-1,TGTGCCAGCAGCTCCGGCTATCTAACGGATGAGCAGTTCTTC,CASSSGYLTDEQFF
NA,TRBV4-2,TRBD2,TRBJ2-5,TGTGCCAGCAGCCCCGGGACTAGAAAAGAGACCCAGTACTTC,CASSPGTRKETQYF
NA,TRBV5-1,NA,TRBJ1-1,TGCGCCAGCAGCTTGGCCACCCGGGGAAAGAACACTGAAGCTTTCTTT,CASSLATRGKNTEAFF
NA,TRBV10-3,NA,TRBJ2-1,TGTGCCATCAGTGAGTCAACGGGGCCCTCCTACAATGAGCAGTTCTTC,CAISESTGPSYNEQFF
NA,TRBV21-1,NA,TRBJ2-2,TGTGCCAGCCCCAAGAGGTCAGCGGGGGACCCAAGGTGCGGGGAGCTGTTTTTT,CASPKRSAGDPRCGELFF
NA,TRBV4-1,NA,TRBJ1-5,TGCGCCAGCAGCCAATACCGGGCTAGCAATCAGCCCCAGCATTTT,CASSQYRASNQPQHF
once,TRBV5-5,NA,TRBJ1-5,TGTGCCAGCAGCTTGGTTCAGGAGGGGCAGCCCCAGCATTTT,CASSLVQEGQPQHF
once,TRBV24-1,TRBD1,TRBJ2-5,TGTGCCACCGGACAGGGGGAATCGGAGACCCAGTACTTC,CATGQGESETQYF
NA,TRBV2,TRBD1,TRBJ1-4,TGTGCCTATCAGACAGGGCGGGAAAAACTGTTTTTT,CAYQTGREKLFF
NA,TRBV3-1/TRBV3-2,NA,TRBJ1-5,TGTGCCAGCAGTGAGGGCCTAAATCAGCCCCAGCATTTT,CASSEGLNQPQHF
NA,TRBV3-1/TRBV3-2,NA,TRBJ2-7,TGTGCCAGCAGCCAAGGTAGCGGAGGAGCTTGGGAGCAGTACTTC,CASSQGSGGAWEQYF
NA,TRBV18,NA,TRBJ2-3,TGTGCCAGCTCACCAGACAGGCAGACAGATACGCAGTATTTT,CASSPDRQTDTQYF
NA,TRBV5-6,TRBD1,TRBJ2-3,TGTGCCAGCAGTACCTCCTCGGGACAGGGGGCGCGAGGAGATACGCAGTATTTT,CASSTSSGQGARGDTQYF
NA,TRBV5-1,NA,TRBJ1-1,TGCGCCAGCAGCCCGTCAGGGGCGAACACTGAAGCTTTCTTT,CASSPSGANTEAFF
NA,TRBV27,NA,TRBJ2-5,TGTGCCAGCAGTTTAGGTCCCCCTCTACAGACCCAGTACTTC,CASSLGPPLQTQYF
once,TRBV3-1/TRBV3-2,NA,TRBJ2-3,TGTGCCAGCAGCCAAGGGCGGGCCCCGGGGGCTACGCAGTATTTT,CASSQGRAPGATQYF
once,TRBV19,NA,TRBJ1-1,TGTGCCAGTAAGAACAGGGATGTCGCTGAAGCTTTCTTT,CASKNRDVAEAFF
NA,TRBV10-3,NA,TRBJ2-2,TGTGCCATCAGTGACAGGCGGGTTGGTACCGGGGAGCTGTTTTTT,CAISDRRVGTGELFF
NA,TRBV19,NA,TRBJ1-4,TGTGCCAGTAGTCTTACAGGGATTAAAGGTGAAAAACTGTTTTTT,CASSLTGIKGEKLFF
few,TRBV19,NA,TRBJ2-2,TGTGCCAGTAGTATAGGAGGGAGGACCGGGGAGCTGTTTTTT,CASSIGGRTGELFF
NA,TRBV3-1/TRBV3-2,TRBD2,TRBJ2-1,TGTGCCAGCAGCCAAGGAGGGACTAGCGGGACCAATGAGCAGTTCTTC,CASSQGGTSGTNEQFF
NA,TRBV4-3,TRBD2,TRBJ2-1,TGCGCCAGCAGCCAAGATCACCAAGCGGGGACCTCCTACAATGAGCAGTTCTTC,CASSQDHQAGTSYNEQFF
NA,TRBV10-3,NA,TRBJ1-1,TGTGCCATCAGTGCCCAGGGGCCAGGGAGCACTGAAGCTTTCTTT,CAISAQGPGSTEAFF
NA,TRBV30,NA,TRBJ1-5,TGTGCCTGGAGTGGACAGGCTAATCAGCCCCAGCATTTT,CAWSGQANQPQHF
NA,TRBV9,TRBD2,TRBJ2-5,TGTGCCAGCAGCGTAGGGCTAGCGGGTCGGGAGACCCAGTACTTC,CASSVGLAGRETQYF
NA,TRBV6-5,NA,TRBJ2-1,TGTGCCAGCAGTTCCCTCCGGTGGCGTTATGAGCAGTTCTTC,CASSSLRWRYEQFF
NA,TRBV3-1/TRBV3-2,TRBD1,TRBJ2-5,TGTGCCAGCAGCCACAGGGGGCGCGGCGAGACCCAGTACTTC,CASSHRGRGETQYF
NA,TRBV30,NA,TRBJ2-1,TGTGCCTGGCTCTTCGGGGGCGAGCAGTTCTTC,CAWLFGGEQFF
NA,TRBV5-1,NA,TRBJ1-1,TGCGCCAGCAGCTTTGATCCCCCCATGAACACTGAAGCTTTCTTT,CASSFDPPMNTEAFF
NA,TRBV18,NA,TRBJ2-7,TGTGCCAGCTCGCCTTGGGACCCGTCCCTCGGCGAGCAGTACTTC,CASSPWDPSLGEQYF
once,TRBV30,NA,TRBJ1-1,TGTGCCTGGAGGGAACTCCATAGGCAGGGCGAAGCTTTCTTT,CAWRELHRQGEAFF
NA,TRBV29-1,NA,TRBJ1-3,TGCAGCGTTGAAGGTGGAAACACCATATATTTT,CSVEGGNTIYF
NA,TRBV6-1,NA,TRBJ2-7,TGTGCCAGCAGTGAAGTCAGGGGGGCCTACGAGCAGTACTTC,CASSEVRGAYEQYF
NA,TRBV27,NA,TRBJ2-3,TGTGCCAGCAGTTTATCAGGAGTCACAGATACGCAGTATTTT,CASSLSGVTDTQYF
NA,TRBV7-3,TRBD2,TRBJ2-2,TGTGCCAGCAGACAAGCGGGGGGGATCCCCGGGGAGCTGTTTTTT,CASRQAGGIPGELFF
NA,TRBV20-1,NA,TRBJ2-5,TGCAGTGCTAGTTATGCAGGCGAGACCCAGTACTTC,CSASYAGETQYF
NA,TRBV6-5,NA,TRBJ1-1,TGTGCCAGCAGATATACAAGGAACACTGAAGCTTTCTTT,CASRYTRNTEAFF
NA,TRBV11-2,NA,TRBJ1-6,TGTGCCAGCAGCTTGGGCGATTCACCCCTCCACTTT,CASSLGDSPLHF
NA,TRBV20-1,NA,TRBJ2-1,TGCAGTGCGGAGGGCTCCCTCCTAGAGATCTTC,CSAEGSLLEIF
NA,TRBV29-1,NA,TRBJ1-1,TGCAGCGTTGTGTGGGAGTTCCACACTGAAGCTTTCTTT,CSVVWEFHTEAFF
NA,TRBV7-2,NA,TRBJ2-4,TGTGCCAGCAGCTTAGGGGAAACCAAAAACATTCAGTACTTC,CASSLGETKNIQYF
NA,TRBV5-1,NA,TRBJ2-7,TGCGCCAGCAGCATGGGAGGTCTTAGCTCCTACGAGCAGTACTTC,CASSMGGLSSYEQYF
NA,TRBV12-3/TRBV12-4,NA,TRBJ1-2,TGTGCCAGCTCTGGTGGAGTCTATGGCTACACCTTC,CASSGGVYGYTF
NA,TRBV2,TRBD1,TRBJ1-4,TGTGCCAGTAATTCCGGGACAGGTGAAAAACTGTTTTTT,CASNSGTGEKLFF
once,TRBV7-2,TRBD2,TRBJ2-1,TGTGCCAGCAGCCCTAAGGGGTTAGCGGGGGGGTCCGGTAATGAGCAGTTCTTC,CASSPKGLAGGSGNEQFF
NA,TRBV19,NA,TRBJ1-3,TGTGCCAGTAGTTTCAGCCCCGGGAACCGAGGAAACACCATATATTTT,CASSFSPGNRGNTIYF
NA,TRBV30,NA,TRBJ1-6,TGTGCCTGGATGGCGAGCGGGGGCAATATCTATAATTCACCCCTCCACTTT,CAWMASGGNIYNSPLHF
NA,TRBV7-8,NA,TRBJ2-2,TGTGCCAGCAGCTTGAGGGACCGGCCCTTAGTAACCGGGGAGCTGTTTTTT,CASSLRDRPLVTGELFF
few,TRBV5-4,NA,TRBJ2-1,TGTGCCAGCAGCTTGGGGACAGTCGGTTGGGCTAGCGCCTACAATGAGCAGTTCTTC,CASSLGTVGWASAYNEQFF
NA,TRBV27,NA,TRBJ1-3,TGTGCCAGCAGTTACTCGGGACACTCTGGAAACACCATATATTTT,CASSYSGHSGNTIYF
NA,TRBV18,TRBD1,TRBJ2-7,TGTGCCAGCTCACCCGACAGGGGCGAGCAGTACTTC,CASSPDRGEQYF
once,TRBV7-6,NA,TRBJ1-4,TGTGCCAGCAGCTTAGATACTAATGAAAAACTGTTTTTT,CASSLDTNEKLFF
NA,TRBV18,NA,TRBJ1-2,TGTGCCAGCTCACCGAACGATAACTATGGCTACACCTTC,CASSPNDNYGYTF
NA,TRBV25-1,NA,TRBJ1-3,TGTGCCAGCAGTGTTCCAGGGGGAAACACCATATATTTT,CASSVPGGNTIYF
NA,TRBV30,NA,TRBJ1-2,TGTGCCTGGAGTGTAATCAGGACACCTTCTAACTATGGCTACACCTTC,CAWSVIRTPSNYGYTF
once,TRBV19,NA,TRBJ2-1,TGTGCCAGTAGTCCGCCAGTGGGGCGGAGAGGTGAGCAGTTCTTC,CASSPPVGRRGEQFF
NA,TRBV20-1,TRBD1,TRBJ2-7,TGCAGTGCTAGTTCGGGACAGGGCTACTACGAGCAGTACTTC,CSASSGQGYYEQYF
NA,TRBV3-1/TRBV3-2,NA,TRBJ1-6,TGTGCCAGCAGCCAAGGAGGAGTCGGTAAACCACCCCTCCACTTT,CASSQGGVGKPPLHF
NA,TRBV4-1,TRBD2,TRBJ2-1,TGCGCCAGCCAGACTAGCGGGGTGGTCAATGAGCAGTTCTTC,CASQTSGVVNEQFF